One sample yielded the 7 T cell receptor beta chains listed below, sequenced in a study of vaccination effects on CD4 cells after COVID-19. Measured with immunoSEQ multiplex PCR; TCRdb has only the in-frame clones, and not every one. Found here are 29,000 or so clones, about 73% of them singletons; the top ten hold about a sixth. Their target antigens are unknown. In the ViraFEST assay, antigen-specific CD4+ clonotypes were identified by expansion after peptide-pool stimulation. Having been cultured for 10 days, the cells underwent CD4+ T cell isolation. Of the BNT162b2 and mRNA-1273 vaccines, participants received two doses of one or the other. This material consisted of CD4+ T cells from PBMCs cultured with HCoV-OC43 spike peptides, taken after COVID-19 vaccination. Subset noted: HCoV-OC43 spike overlapping peptide pool stimulation. These receptors came from a human donor who received a COVID-19 vaccine.

The genes are TRBV6-2 or TRBV6-3 and TRBJ1-1; D is ambiguous. CDR1 is MNHEY, CDR2 SVGEGT, per germline. The CDR3 extends over 13 amino acids. V lost 7 bases and J 4 bases, leaving 13 bases between the germline ends. The CDR3 DNA is TGTGCCAGCACCCCACAGCACAGCACTGAAGCTTTCTTT. This translates into CASTPQHSTEAFF.

The chain is built from TRBV6-5 and TRBJ2-1; D is undetermined. The V gene lost 5 bases and the J gene lost 6 bases, with 8 bases spanning the gap. CDR3 size: 12 residues. The germline V gene encodes CDR1 MNHEY and CDR2 SVGAGI. The CDR3 DNA is TGTGCCAGCAGTACCAGGAGCAATGAGCAGTTCTTC. Translating it yields CASSTRSNEQFF.

This sequence joins TRBV12-3 or TRBV12-4 and TRBJ2-1; 8 bases are shared with TRBD2. The trim removed 6 bases at V and 8 bases at J, leaving 3 bases unmatched. The CDR3 loop spans 12 amino acids. This CDR3 reads CASRRGGDEQFF. The CDR3 DNA reads TGTGCCAGCAGACGGGGGGGGGATGAGCAGTTCTTC.

The genes are TRBV30 and TRBJ1-1; 7 bases align to TRBD1. The CDR3 loop spans 16 amino acids. The germline V gene encodes CDR1 GTSNPN and CDR2 SVGIG (reference sequence). V shed 1 base and J 1 base; nucleotides not matched to a gene: 9. The CDR3 DNA follows: TGTGCCTGGAGTGCCCTGGACAGGCCGTCGAACACTGAAGCTTTCTTT. Its translation is CAWSALDRPSNTEAFF.

The rearrangement joins TRBV19 to TRBJ2-7; D uncertain. Germline V gene data show CDR1 as LNHDA and CDR2 as SQIVND (reference sequence). The CDR3 sequence is 15 residues long. V was trimmed by 3 bases and J by 0 bases, leaving 12 bases between them. The CDR3 reads CASSITRKASYEQYF. CDR3 DNA sequence: TGTGCCAGTAGTATTACGCGGAAGGCCTCCTACGAGCAGTACTTC.

This clone appeared a single time. The chain has TRBV19 and TRBJ2-2; D may be TRBD1 or TRBD2 (5 bases each). Germline CDR1 LNHDA, CDR2 SQIVND (reference sequence). CDR3 size: 17 residues. Trimming stripped 4 bases from V and 0 bases from J, with 15 bases between. The CDR3 reads CASSTGTGSTNTGELFF. In DNA, the CDR3 is TGTGCCAGTAGTACCGGGACGGGTAGTACGAACACCGGGGAGCTGTTTTTT.

This rearrangement joins TRBV12-3 or TRBV12-4 to TRBJ1-1, with a weak D call TRBD1 (5 bases). CDR3 length equals 12 residues. V dropped 2 bases and J dropped 11 bases, with 12 bases sitting between them. The CDR3 region is CASSLPGGRAFF. The CDR3 region has the DNA TGTGCCAGCAGTTTACCGGGGGGTCGGGCTTTCTTT.